The T cell receptor (beta chain) under discussion was sequenced for a study of blood T cell repertoires in COVID-19. At the level of the study: The origin of the acute and convalescent COVID-19 samples was the United States, Italy and Spain. Sample material is recorded as cDNA or gDNA derived from T cells, B-cell-depleted T cells, or PBMCs.

Germline V gene data show CDR1 as SGHTA and CDR2 as FQGTGA. CDR3 size: 16 residues. With 5 bases clipped from V and 7 bases from J, the junction kept 9 bases outside the gene matches. The repertoire was sequenced with immunoSEQ multiplex PCR; TCRdb's copy has only in-frame clones and lacks some. The table has 45,000 to 55,000 clones, around 68% seen once. The chain combines TRBV7-3 with TRBJ2-2; 11 positions match TRBD2. The specimen was peripheral blood. The receptor was isolated from a woman in her seventies with acute or convalescent COVID-19. The CDR3 is CASSLTSGSRGGELFF. CDR3 coding DNA: TGTGCCAGCAGCCTCACTAGCGGGAGTAGGGGCGGGGAGCTGTTTTTT.